The rows below give T cell receptor beta chains drawn from one sample of a study of post-analysis software for immune sequencing data. MiXCR, run by TCRdb on the PCR reads, gives a single entry per CDR3 protein. Of about 540,000 distinct CDR3 sequences listed, 30% to 40% were seen once; the top ten hold less than 6%. Sample: blood. The receptors stem from a girl aged 2-17 years with multiple sclerosis. Both conserved end residues are part of each CDR3. The D gene is left open where the match is weak. The size entry is marked missing in some rows and otherwise reads once, few, many or a size class.

NA | TRBJ1-2 | TRBD1 | TRBV13 | TGTGCCAGCAGCATAAACAGGGGGCTCGGCTACACCTTC | CASSINRGLGYTF
NA | TRBJ2-7 | NA | TRBV3-1 | TGTGCCAGCAGCCAAGATTCGCTGGCTTTGGAGACCCGGTACTTC | CASSQDSLALETRYF
many | TRBJ2-3 | NA | TRBV7-2 | TGTGCCAGCAGCTTAAGAAGAAGGGGGGTTAGCACAGATACGCAGTATTTT | CASSLRRRGVSTDTQYF
many | TRBJ2-1 | TRBD2 | TRBV10-3 | TGTGCCACAAACCCGGGACTAGCGGGGTACAATGAGCAGTTCTTC | CATNPGLAGYNEQFF
NA | TRBJ2-5 | NA | TRBV20-1 | TGCAGTGGTGAGGGACGGGGTCTGGAGACCCAGTACTTC | CSGEGRGLETQYF
NA | TRBJ1-5 | TRBD1 | TRBV15 | TGTGCCACCAGCAGAGGTCCGGGACAGCTAAATCAGCCCCAGCATTTT | CATSRGPGQLNQPQHF
few | TRBJ2-7 | NA | TRBV4-1 | TGCGCCAGCAGCCAGCCAGGGGGGGGCTACGAGCAGTACTTC | CASSQPGGGYEQYF
NA | TRBJ2-1 | NA | TRBV28 | TGTGCCAGCATCCGTCAAAGGAGCTCCTACAATGAGCAGTTCTTC | CASIRQRSSYNEQFF
once | TRBJ2-1 | NA | TRBV7-9 | TGTGCCAGCAGCTTGACTAGATTAGAGACCCAGTTCTTC | CASSLTRLETQFF
NA | TRBJ1-2 | TRBD1 | TRBV6-2/TRBV6-3 | TGTGCCAGCAGTTATCCCGCAGGGGGCGACTATGGCTACACCTTC | CASSYPAGGDYGYTF
few | TRBJ2-3 | TRBD2 | TRBV7-8 | TGTGCCAGCAGCCCCGACGGGGGGGCCCAAGATACGCAGTATTTT | CASSPDGGAQDTQYF
few | TRBJ2-7 | TRBD1 | TRBV5-1 | TGCGCCAGCAGCCTTATGGGGTCAACCGGGACAGGCACCTACGAGCAGTACTTC | CASSLMGSTGTGTYEQYF
NA | TRBJ1-5 | NA | TRBV20-1 | TGCAGCGCTAGGAAGGGGGTGGTTCAGCCCCAGCATTTT | CSARKGVVQPQHF
NA | TRBJ1-3 | NA | TRBV20-1 | TGCAGTGCTAGAGGGTACAGGGAATCTGGAAACACCATATATTTT | CSARGYRESGNTIYF
NA | TRBJ1-1 | NA | TRBV11-2 | TGTGCCAGCAGCCCAAGCTATACATCCTACACTGAAGCTTTCTTT | CASSPSYTSYTEAFF
NA | TRBJ2-3 | TRBD1 | TRBV7-3 | TGTGCCAGCAGCTTAGGGGGGACAGGGTATCAGGCGCAGTATTTT | CASSLGGTGYQAQYF
few | TRBJ2-3 | NA | TRBV7-8 | TGTGCCAGCAGCCTAATAAGGGGGGGCGGCACAGATACGCAGTATTTT | CASSLIRGGGTDTQYF
NA | TRBJ1-2 | NA | TRBV6-5 | TGTGCCAGCAGCCCCGATTGGGGGGCCACTTTCTATGGCTACACCTTC | CASSPDWGATFYGYTF
once | TRBJ2-3 | TRBD2 | TRBV20-1 | TGCAGTGCTAGAACGAGCGGGGCACCAAGCACAGATACGCAGTATTTT | CSARTSGAPSTDTQYF
NA | TRBJ1-1 | TRBD1 | TRBV20-1 | TGCAGTGCTTACACGGGACAGTTGAACACTGAAGCTTTCTTT | CSAYTGQLNTEAFF
NA | TRBJ2-7 | NA | TRBV6-5 | TGTGCCAGCAGTTACTGGGCAGCCCCTAACTACGAGCAGTACTTC | CASSYWAAPNYEQYF
NA | TRBJ2-7 | TRBD1 | TRBV10-1 | TGCGCCAGCAGCCCATCCCGGACAGGGAGCAACGAGCAGTACTTC | CASSPSRTGSNEQYF
NA | TRBJ2-5 | NA | TRBV7-9 | TGTGCCAGCAGCCCTTTTGGACAGCCGATCGGAGAGACCCAGTACTTC | CASSPFGQPIGETQYF
few | TRBJ1-6 | NA | TRBV12-3/TRBV12-4 | TGTGCCAGCAGTCCCGGACTCTCGAATTCACCCCTCCACTTT | CASSPGLSNSPLHF
NA | TRBJ2-3 | TRBD2 | TRBV3-1 | TGTGCCAGCAGCCAAGACTGGCGGGGGGCCTACACAGATACGCAGTATTTT | CASSQDWRGAYTDTQYF
few | TRBJ2-1 | TRBD1 | TRBV5-5 | TGTGCCAGCAGCCCGGGACAGGGGGCTCCCCGGTACAATGAGCAGTTCTTC | CASSPGQGAPRYNEQFF
NA | TRBJ2-5 | NA | TRBV20-1 | TGCAGTGCCCTTCTCGTAAGCGAGACCCAGTACTTC | CSALLVSETQYF
NA | TRBJ2-1 | NA | TRBV20-1 | TGCAGTGCTTCGGGGATGTATGAGCAGTTCTTC | CSASGMYEQFF
few | TRBJ1-1 | NA | TRBV20-1 | TGCAGTGCTACCCCTTACATCGGGGGAGAAGCTTTCTTT | CSATPYIGGEAFF
NA | TRBJ2-1 | NA | TRBV9 | TGTGCCAGCAGCGTAGGCACCGGAGCCCACTACAATGAGCAGTTCTTC | CASSVGTGAHYNEQFF
NA | TRBJ2-4 | TRBD2 | TRBV12-3/TRBV12-4 | TGTGCCAGCAGTTTAACGGGGGGGGTTTCCATTCAGTACTTC | CASSLTGGVSIQYF
NA | TRBJ1-5 | NA | TRBV7-9 | TGTGCCAGCAGCTTAGCCGATCAGCCCCAGCATTTT | CASSLADQPQHF
many | TRBJ2-1 | TRBD1 | TRBV5-1 | TGCGCCAGCAGCTTGGGGCCAGGGGGAAATGAGCAGTTCTTC | CASSLGPGGNEQFF
NA | TRBJ1-5 | TRBD1 | TRBV2 | TGTGCCAGCAGTAAAACGACAGGGGGCGGATTTTGGTATAATCAGCCCCAGCATTTT | CASSKTTGGGFWYNQPQHF
NA | TRBJ2-3 | NA | TRBV24-1 | TGTGCCACCAGTGATTTGAGGGGGTTTAAAACAGATACGCAGTATTTT | CATSDLRGFKTDTQYF
NA | TRBJ1-1 | TRBD1 | TRBV7-9 | TGTGCCAGCAGATTCGGGACAGAGAACACTGAAGCTTTCTTT | CASRFGTENTEAFF
few | TRBJ2-3 | TRBD2 | TRBV29-1 | TGCAGCGTTGCGGCGGGAGGCACAGATACGCAGTATTTT | CSVAAGGTDTQYF
NA | TRBJ2-5 | TRBD2 | TRBV5-1 | TGCGCCAGCAGCCCACTCTTAGCGGGGGACAAAGAGACCCAGTACTTC | CASSPLLAGDKETQYF
few | TRBJ2-7 | TRBD2 | TRBV7-9 | TGTGCCAGCAGCTTTAGCGGGGGTGACGAGCAGTACTTC | CASSFSGGDEQYF
NA | TRBJ2-3 | NA | TRBV7-8 | TGTGCCAGCAGCGAGGGGGTGGCGACAGATACGCAGTATTTT | CASSEGVATDTQYF
few | TRBJ2-1 | NA | TRBV5-1 | TGCGCCAGCAGCTTGGACCGGAGGCTTTATGAGCAGTTCTTC | CASSLDRRLYEQFF
few | TRBJ2-1 | TRBD2 | TRBV6-5 | TGTGCCAGCAGTTACTATAGCGGGGATTACAATGAGCAGTTCTTC | CASSYYSGDYNEQFF
NA | TRBJ1-6 | NA | TRBV3-1 | TGTGCCAGCAGCCCCGCCCTACCAGTGAATTCACCCCTCCACTTT | CASSPALPVNSPLHF
NA | TRBJ2-1 | TRBD1 | TRBV11-2 | TGTGCCAGCAGCTTAGGCCGGGACAGTAAGAATGAGCAGTTCTTC | CASSLGRDSKNEQFF
NA | TRBJ2-6 | NA | TRBV20-1 | TGCAGTGCTAGAGATGCCCGCTCTGGGGCCAACGTCCTGACTTTC | CSARDARSGANVLTF
NA | TRBJ1-5 | NA | TRBV28 | TGTGCCAGCAGCCCCCTAGGCAGTAATAGCAATCAGCCCCAGCATTTT | CASSPLGSNSNQPQHF
few | TRBJ2-5 | TRBD2 | TRBV20-1 | TGCAGTGCTTTTACTAGCGGGTCAGAGACCCAGTACTTC | CSAFTSGSETQYF
few | TRBJ2-7 | NA | TRBV6-6 | TGTGCCAGCAGGGCAGACTACGAGCAGTACTTC | CASRADYEQYF
NA | TRBJ1-5 | NA | TRBV6-1 | TGTGCCAGCAGAGATATAAAGAGCGATCAGCCCCAGCATTTT | CASRDIKSDQPQHF
NA | TRBJ1-4 | NA | TRBV20-1 | TGCAGTGCCTCGACAGAACTTAATGAAAAACTGTTTTTT | CSASTELNEKLFF
NA | TRBJ2-3 | NA | TRBV10-3 | TGTGCCATCAGCCTAAACAGACCCGACACAGATACGCAGTATTTT | CAISLNRPDTDTQYF